This entry lists 31 T cell receptor beta chains sequenced from one sample in a study of blood T cell repertoires in COVID-19 (dated by TCRdb to 2018 to 2020). The library was built by means of the immunoSEQ multiplex PCR assay. This immuneACCESS table, as held by TCRdb, lists in-frame sequences with V and J called but not all clones. Of the missing ones, under half trace to an unresolved V gene in checked studies; the others have no known cause. Here the sample has about 76,000 clones; 80% to 90% occur a single time. 5.8% of the sample lies in the top ten. Sequencing was performed on peripheral blood. Receptors originate from a man aged 50 to 60 with active COVID-19.

This clone appeared a few times. The chain carries TRBV3-1 (or the pseudogene TRBV3-2) and TRBJ1-1; D may be TRBD1 (6 bases). Germline V lookup: CDR1 LGHDT, CDR2 YNNKEL (reference sequence). V lost 4 bases and J lost 0, with 9 bases in between. This CDR3 has 14 residues. The CDR3 region has the DNA TGTGCCAGCAGCCTCACAGGGTTGAACACTGAAGCTTTCTTT. Translated, it gives CASSLTGLNTEAFF.

The chain carries TRBV30 and TRBJ2-2; TRBD1 might be the D (5 bases). The CDR3 is 15 amino acids. Germline V gene lookup returns CDR1 GTSNPN and CDR2 SVGIG (reference sequence). V was shortened by 4 bases and J by 4 bases, with 16 bases between the two germline ends. The CDR3: CAWTQGVGGTGELFF. In nucleotides, the CDR3 is TGTGCCTGGACGCAGGGCGTCGGTGGCACCGGGGAGCTGTTTTTT.

This clone appeared once. The V gene is TRBV6-5, the J gene TRBJ2-7, with 14 bases identical to TRBD2. The CDR3 spans 15 residues. Trimming cost V 2 bases and J 5 bases; bases outside gene matches: 2. Germline V gives CDR1 MNHEY, CDR2 SVGAGI. In nucleotides, the CDR3 is TGTGCCAGCAGTTACAGACTAGCGGGGGGGGACGAGCAGTACTTC. Protein product: CASSYRLAGGDEQYF.

The gene calls are TRBV19 and TRBJ1-1, with 7 bases identical to TRBD1. With 3 bases clipped from V and 2 bases from J, the junction kept 6 bases outside the gene matches. The V gene's germline CDR1 is LNHDA and CDR2 SQIVND (reference sequence). This CDR3 has 15 amino acids. The CDR3 region has the DNA TGTGCCAGTAGTATGAATAGGGGGCTTAACACTGAAGCTTTCTTT. It is translated as CASSMNRGLNTEAFF.

The rearrangement links TRBV10-3 to TRBJ1-6; 8 bases are a match to TRBD1. The CDR3 covers 15 residues. The ends lost 4 bases at V and 10 bases at J; junction bases unmatched: 9. Germline assignment: CDR1 ENHRY and CDR2 SYGVKD. The chain's CDR3 is CAISGTGTGGSPLHF. The CDR3 bases are TGTGCCATCAGTGGGACCGGGACAGGAGGATCACCCCTCCACTTT.

The CDR3 reads CASSFLAGETQYF. CDR3 DNA sequence: TGTGCCAGCAGTTTCCTGGCGGGAGAGACCCAGTACTTC. This sequence joins TRBV27 and TRBJ2-5, with D possibly TRBD2 on 5 matching bases. This CDR3 region has 13 residues. CDR1 is MNHEY and CDR2 is SMNVEV in the germline V gene (reference sequence). V shed 3 bases and J shed 4 bases, with 9 bases lying between them.

This chain joins TRBV6-2 or TRBV6-3 and TRBJ2-7; TRBD1 aligns across 7 bases. Trimming cost V 2 bases and J 2 bases; bases outside gene matches: 3. Germline V CDR1 and CDR2: MNHEY, SVGEGT. The CDR3 loop spans 14 amino acids. CDR3 residues: CASSYNRGPYEQYF. CDR3 DNA sequence: TGTGCCAGCAGTTACAACAGGGGTCCCTACGAGCAGTACTTC.

V is TRBV7-2 and J is TRBJ1-5, with D perhaps matching TRBD1 (6 bases). The V and J ends lost 1 base and 6 bases respectively, with 13 bases between them. The CDR3 runs 15 residues. The germline CDR1 and CDR2 sequences are SGHTA and FQGNSA. CDR3 sequence: CASSLGTVGSQPQHF. The CDR3 coding sequence is TGTGCCAGCAGCTTAGGGACAGTGGGGAGTCAGCCCCAGCATTTT.

The chain has TRBV19 and TRBJ1-2, with 8 bases that match TRBD1. CDR1 and CDR2 (germline): LNHDA, SQIVND (reference sequence). This CDR3 has 13 residues. V shed 9 bases and J 2 bases; nucleotides not matched to a gene: 5. DNA of the CDR3: TGTGCCAGCAGGGACAGGTCCAACTATGGCTACACCTTC. Translated: CASRDRSNYGYTF.

This clone is a singleton in its sample. The gene calls are TRBV24-1 and TRBJ2-1; 12 nucleotides agree with TRBD2. Trimming removed 6 bases from V and 6 bases from J; junction bases left unmatched: 5. Germline CDR1 reads KGHDR; CDR2 reads SFDVKD. This CDR3 region has 15 residues. The CDR3 DNA sequence: TGTGCCACCAGTCTTTGGACTAGCGGGATCAATGAGCAGTTCTTC. It codes for CATSLWTSGINEQFF.

The chain recombines TRBV19 with TRBJ2-1; 10 bases map to TRBD1. Germline assignment: CDR1 LNHDA and CDR2 SQIVND (reference sequence). Trimming removed 8 bases from V and 8 bases from J; junction bases left unmatched: 12. The CDR3 covers 15 residues. CDR3 in amino acids: CASGLRQGAMDEQFF. In DNA form, the CDR3 reads TGTGCCAGTGGCCTTAGACAGGGGGCAATGGATGAGCAGTTCTTC.

There are a few counts of this clone. Additional DNA sequences in this sample encode the identical CDR3. The chain combines TRBV28 with TRBJ2-7; 9 nucleotides align to TRBD2. In germline, CDR1 is MDHEN, CDR2 SYDVKM. The CDR3 is 14 residues long. The trim removed 6 bases at V and 0 bases at J, leaving 3 bases unmatched. CDR3 in amino acids: CASSFSGSSYEQYF. The DNA for the CDR3 is TGTGCCAGCAGCTTTAGCGGGAGCTCCTACGAGCAGTACTTC.

CDR3 DNA: TGTGCCAGTAGTTACCGGGGGGCGAGGGTTAGCAATCAGCCCCAGCATTTT. Protein product: CASSYRGARVSNQPQHF. V is TRBV19 and J is TRBJ1-5, with D perhaps TRBD1 (6 bases). The CDR3 is made up of 17 amino acids. The germline V and J ends were trimmed by 5 bases and 0 bases, with 17 bases remaining between them. CDR1 and CDR2 from the germline V gene are LNHDA and SQIVND (reference sequence).

This sequence joins TRBV11-2 and TRBJ1-2; D is ambiguous. The CDR3 runs to 14 residues. Germline values: CDR1 SGHAT, CDR2 FQNNGV. V lost 6 bases and J lost 3, with 14 bases in between. The CDR3 spells CASSSLRSHYGYTF. CDR3 DNA: TGTGCCAGCAGTTCCTTGAGGAGTCACTATGGCTACACCTTC.

V and J are TRBV3-1 (or the pseudogene TRBV3-2) and TRBJ1-1; a weak D match, TRBD1 (5 bases). Germline V CDR1 and CDR2: LGHDT, YNNKEL (reference sequence). Trimming took 4 bases from V and 4 from J, leaving 22 bases between them. The CDR3 is 17 residues long. The CDR3: CASSPHTSGVRITEAFF. CDR3 DNA: TGTGCCAGCAGCCCCCACACCTCGGGGGTAAGGATCACTGAAGCTTTCTTT.

The rearrangement uses TRBV6-5 and TRBJ2-5; no definite D call. Trimming pared 2 bases from V and 4 bases from J, leaving 11 bases between. CDR3 length equals 14 residues. CDR1 and CDR2 (germline): MNHEY, SVGAGI. This CDR3 is CASSYRERLETQYF. CDR3 in DNA: TGTGCCAGCAGTTACCGTGAGAGACTAGAGACCCAGTACTTC.

CDR3 loop: CASSQRGPGELFF. The CDR3 DNA follows: TGTGCCAGCAGCCAGAGGGGGCCCGGGGAGCTGTTTTTT. The gene calls are TRBV3-1 (or the pseudogene TRBV3-2) and TRBJ2-2; 7 positions agree with TRBD1. Germline V gene sequence: CDR1 LGHDT, CDR2 YNNKEL (reference sequence). The CDR3 contains 13 residues. V lost 3 bases, J lost 6 bases, and 1 base stayed unmatched.

The chain joins TRBV12-3 or TRBV12-4 to TRBJ1-2; D may be TRBD1 (5 bases). There are 12 residues in the CDR3. V was shortened by 3 bases and J by 5 bases, with 7 bases between the two germline ends. The CDR3 reads CASSFGHYGYTF. The CDR3 DNA sequence: TGTGCCAGCAGTTTTGGACATTATGGCTACACCTTC.

The chain uses TRBV27 and TRBJ2-3; D remains unclear. The CDR3 runs 14 residues. V dropped 4 bases and J dropped 0 bases, with 8 bases sitting between them. CDR1 MNHEY and CDR2 SMNVEV come from the germline V gene (reference sequence). The CDR3: CASSYLLSTDTQYF. The CDR3 bases are TGTGCCAGCAGTTACCTCCTAAGCACAGATACGCAGTATTTT.

The chain combines TRBV6-2 or TRBV6-3 with TRBJ2-4, with 10 positions matching TRBD2. In germline, CDR1 is MNHEY, CDR2 SVGEGT. J gave up 5 bases and V 6 bases, and 4 bases lay outside the gene matches. The CDR3 covers 14 residues. As DNA, the CDR3 is TGTGCCAGCAGCCGAAGCGGGGGGGAAAACATTCAGTACTTC. It is translated as CASSRSGGENIQYF.

This clone was seen once. The chain has TRBV3-1 (or the pseudogene TRBV3-2) and TRBJ2-7, with a possible D match to TRBD2 (6 bases). Germline V gene data show CDR1 as LGHDT and CDR2 as YNNKEL (reference sequence). The CDR3 length is 12 residues. V was shortened by 0 bases and J by 9 bases, with 9 bases between the two germline ends. The DNA of the CDR3 is TGTGCCAGCAGCCAAGAGCAGGGAGGGCAGTACTTC. It encodes CASSQEQGGQYF.

The gene calls are TRBV29-1 and TRBJ2-3, with 7 nucleotides matching TRBD2. Trimming cost V 5 bases and J 1 base; bases outside gene matches: 3. In germline, CDR1 is SQVTM, CDR2 ANQGSEA. The CDR3 spans 13 residues. CDR3 in amino acids: CSVLTSGTDTQYF. The CDR3 DNA reads TGCAGCGTTCTTACTAGCGGCACAGATACGCAGTATTTT.

The chain couples TRBV7-6 to TRBJ2-2; 7 nucleotides match TRBD1. The germline V gene encodes CDR1 SGHVS and CDR2 FNYEAQ. The CDR3 length is 15 residues. The ends lost 5 bases at V and 5 bases at J; junction bases unmatched: 8. CDR3 in DNA: TGTGCCAGCAGCCCCAGACAGGGCGCGACCGGGGAGCTGTTTTTT. Its protein product is CASSPRQGATGELFF.

V gene TRBV7-2 combines with J gene TRBJ1-6; D is uncertain. The CDR3 loop spans 13 amino acids. V dropped 0 bases and J dropped 8 bases, with 5 bases sitting between them. Germline V CDR1 and CDR2: SGHTA, FQGNSA. The CDR3 DNA reads as TGTGCCAGCAGCTTAGCCCTCGATTCACCCCTCCACTTT. As protein: CASSLALDSPLHF.

The chain recombines TRBV7-3 with TRBJ2-1; 11 nucleotides match TRBD2. The CDR3 has 15 amino acids. Germline V gene sequence: CDR1 SGHTA, CDR2 FQGTGA. J lost 6 bases, V lost 0 bases, and 1 base had no gene match. As DNA, the CDR3 is TGTGCCAGCAGCTTAACTAGCGGGAGGGCCAATGAGCAGTTCTTC. Translation: CASSLTSGRANEQFF.

This clone was recorded a few times. The chain uses TRBV7-9 and TRBJ1-2; 11 positions match TRBD1. CDR1 and CDR2 (germline): SEHNR, FQNEAQ (reference sequence). The CDR3 loop spans 17 amino acids. The V gene end was trimmed by 5 bases and the J gene end by 5 bases; junction bases not matched to a gene: 13. The CDR3 region is CASSGGDTGQGVYGYTF. DNA for the CDR3: TGTGCCAGCAGCGGAGGCGACACGGGACAGGGGGTTTATGGCTACACCTTC. Using reference TRBV7-9 and TRBJ1-2 for the parts outside the CDR3, the full variable domain is DTGVSQNPRHKITKRGQNVTFRCDPISEHNRLYWYRQTLGQGPEFLTYFQNEAQLEKSRLLSDRFSAERPKGSFSTLEIQRTEQGDSAMYLCASSGGDTGQGVYGYTFGSGTRLTVV.

The chain carries TRBV6-2 or TRBV6-3 and TRBJ1-1; tentative D call: TRBD1 (6 bases). The germline CDR1 and CDR2 sequences are MNHEY and SVGEGT. This CDR3 is built from 17 residues. Trimming took off 0 bases at V and 0 bases at J, with 14 bases between the two ends. In DNA, the CDR3 is TGTGCCAGCAGTTACTCGGGGGCAGATTCGATGAACACTGAAGCTTTCTTT. Its protein is CASSYSGADSMNTEAFF.

The DNA of the CDR3 is TGTGCCAGCAGACACCGGGACAGAACCAACGTCCTGACTTTC. This gives the protein CASRHRDRTNVLTF. V is TRBV6-5 and J is TRBJ2-6, with TRBD1 matching 7 bases. Germline-derived CDR1 and CDR2 are MNHEY and SVGAGI. V lost 6 bases, J lost 8 bases, and 7 bases stayed unmatched. The CDR3 loop spans 14 amino acids.

The V gene is TRBV6-1, the J gene TRBJ1-2; D call uncertain. Trimming removed 3 bases from V and 8 bases from J, with 13 bases in between. Germline assignment: CDR1 MNHNS and CDR2 SASEGT. The CDR3 spans 13 residues. The CDR3 spells CASSDREVEGYTF. In DNA form, the CDR3 reads TGTGCCAGCAGTGATCGGGAAGTAGAGGGCTACACCTTC.

The chain links TRBV12-3 or TRBV12-4 to TRBJ1-5, with D tentatively TRBD1 (5 bases). The V end lost 2 bases, the J end lost 5 bases, and 7 bases lay between the germline ends. The CDR3 length is 13 residues. CDR3 sequence: CASSLKGDQPQHF. The CDR3, as DNA: TGTGCCAGCAGTTTAAAAGGGGATCAGCCCCAGCATTTT.

The rearrangement joins TRBV6-5 to TRBJ2-1; a weak D match, TRBD2 (6 bases). Trimming cost V 4 bases and J 4 bases, with 11 bases left between them. The CDR3 has 14 amino acids. Germline V gives CDR1 MNHEY, CDR2 SVGAGI. The chain's CDR3 is CASSLLAVYNEQFF. CDR3 bases: TGTGCCAGCAGTTTATTAGCGGTGTACAATGAGCAGTTCTTC.